What follows are 28 T cell receptor beta chains derived from one specimen sequenced in a study of identical twins (TCRdb year 2016). Libraries were prepared through 5' RACE. TCRdb lists the instrument as Illumina HiSeq 2000. TCRdb trimmed the raw reads at Q25, called clones with MiXCR and kept productive beta chains. Each record represents a unique CDR3 protein, reported with the most common genes and DNA among its rows. This sample comprises around 650,000 distinct CDR3 sequences, 7.1% of them detected only once. The ten largest clones add up to over 1.5% of the sample. The data also belong to a second study, concerning yellow fever vaccine responses in identical twins.

The material sequenced was PBMCs. These receptors were obtained from a woman between 18 and 30 years old in good health.

This clonotype was seen at least ten times. CDR3 loop: CASGGGQSPGTQYF. CDR3 in DNA: TGTGCCAGCGGGGGGGGACAGTCCCCCGGTACGCAGTATTTT. V usage is TRBV9 and J usage is TRBJ2-3; D could derive from TRBD1 or TRBD2 (7 bases each). V lost 7 bases, J lost 8 bases, and 20 bases lay in between. The CDR3 is 14 residues long. From germline, CDR1 is SGDLS and CDR2 YYNGEE.

This clonotype was detected many times. The CDR3 bases are TGCGCCAGCAGCCAAGGGGGGCTGGCCTCCTACAATGAGCAGTTCTTC. This gives the protein CASSQGGLASYNEQFF. This chain connects TRBV4-1 to TRBJ2-1, with D possibly being TRBD1 (6 bases). This CDR3 has 16 residues. The germline V gene has CDR1 MGHRA and CDR2 YSYEKL. The V end was cut by 1 base, the J end by 0 bases, with 10 bases between.

In this sample, this clonotype turned up many times. J is TRBJ1-1 and V is TRBV5-1; 7 bases are shared with TRBD1. Germline V lookup: CDR1 SGHRS, CDR2 YFSETQ. The V segment lost 5 bases and the J segment 5 bases; nucleotides outside the gene matches: 6. The CDR3 is 13 residues long. The CDR3 region is CASSPGGQTEAFF. The CDR3 DNA follows: TGCGCCAGCAGTCCAGGGGGTCAGACTGAAGCTTTCTTT.

This chain uses TRBV7-9 with TRBJ2-1, with 13 bases identical to TRBD2. Unmatched junction bases numbered 11, after V lost 5 bases and J lost 7 bases. Germline loops: CDR1 SEHNR, CDR2 FQNEAQ (reference sequence). The CDR3 loop spans 17 amino acids. CDR3 DNA: TGTGCCAGCAGCCCAGGGACTAGCGGGACCGTGGGGAATGAGCAGTTCTTC. Its translation: CASSPGTSGTVGNEQFF. The full variable domain, rest sourced from reference TRBV7-9 and TRBJ2-1, is DTGVSQNPRHKITKRGQNVTFRCDPISEHNRLYWYRQTLGQGPEFLTYFQNEAQLEKSRLLSDRFSAERPKGSFSTLEIQRTEQGDSAMYLCASSPGTSGTVGNEQFFGPGTRLTVL.

This clonotype came up a few times. The chain is built from TRBV11-2 and TRBJ1-1, with a tentative D call TRBD1 (5 bases). The CDR3 has 15 amino acids. Germline values: CDR1 SGHAT, CDR2 FQNNGV. Trimming pared 3 bases from V and 3 bases from J, leaving 14 bases between. Here the CDR3 reads CASSFRPGGDTEAFF. CDR3 in DNA: TGTGCCAGCAGCTTCAGACCCGGGGGGGACACTGAAGCTTTCTTT.

Only a few counts were recorded for this clonotype. The rearrangement joins TRBV28 to TRBJ1-3; D gene uncertain. The length of the CDR3 is 15 residues. Germline-derived CDR1 and CDR2 are MDHEN and SYDVKM. V dropped 6 bases and J dropped 3 bases, with 15 bases sitting between them. This CDR3 is CASSSYDKGGNTIYF. As DNA, the CDR3 is TGTGCCAGCAGCAGCTATGACAAGGGTGGAAACACCATATATTTT.

This chain connects TRBV7-9 to TRBJ1-1; 8 bases are a match to TRBD1. The CDR3 has 13 residues. V was clipped by 5 bases and J by 10 bases; unmatched bases: 9. Per the germline V gene, CDR1 is SEHNR and CDR2 is FQNEAQ (reference sequence). The CDR3 DNA sequence: TGTGCCAGCAGCCCACAGGGGGAGGGTAGAGCTTTCTTT. As protein: CASSPQGEGRAFF.

In its sample, this clonotype was seen a few times. V usage is TRBV20-1 and J usage is TRBJ1-1, with 8 bases fitting TRBD1. CDR1 and CDR2 from the germline V gene are DFQATT and SNEGSKA (reference sequence). This CDR3 has 14 residues. J lost 3 bases, V lost 6 bases, and 9 bases had no gene match. The DNA of the CDR3 is TGCAGTGCAGGGGGACAGGCGGGAGACACTGAAGCTTTCTTT. It encodes CSAGGQAGDTEAFF.

This clonotype came up many times. The chain is built from TRBV24-1 and TRBJ1-2, with D tentatively TRBD1 (5 bases). The germline CDR1 and CDR2 sequences are KGHDR and SFDVKD. This CDR3 contains 14 residues. With 5 bases removed from V and 6 bases from J, the gap between germline ends came to 15 bases. CDR3 nucleotides: TGTGCCACCAGTGGGCCCCCCCAGGGAAATGGCTACACCTTC. Protein product: CATSGPPQGNGYTF.

This clonotype showed up just a few times. This chain joins TRBV3-1 and TRBJ2-7; D perhaps matches TRBD1 (6 bases). Germline CDR1 is LGHDT and CDR2 is YNNKEL (reference sequence). Trimming pared 4 bases from V and 6 bases from J, leaving 13 bases between. CDR3 length: 13 amino acids. The CDR3 loop is CASSPKTGREQYF. The CDR3, as DNA: TGTGCCAGCAGCCCCAAGACAGGTCGCGAGCAGTACTTC.

This clonotype was picked up a small number of times. V gene TRBV25-1 combines with J gene TRBJ1-5; D gene ambiguous. Germline V gene data show CDR1 as MGHDK and CDR2 as SYGVNS. The CDR3 totals 14 residues. V dropped 2 bases and J dropped 8 bases, with 13 bases sitting between them. The CDR3 protein is CASSERQASEPQHF. The DNA for the CDR3 is TGTGCCAGCAGTGAACGGCAGGCCAGTGAGCCCCAGCATTTT.

V usage is TRBV18 and J usage is TRBJ1-3, with a possible D match to TRBD1 (6 bases). From germline, CDR1 is KGHSH and CDR2 LQKENI. The germline V and J ends were trimmed by 6 bases and 0 bases, with 12 bases remaining between them. CDR3 length: 15 residues. CDR3 in amino acids: CASSPGVGSGNTIYF. The CDR3 coding sequence is TGTGCCAGCTCTCCAGGGGTCGGCTCTGGAAACACCATATATTTT.

This clonotype was seen many times. The V gene is TRBV5-1, the J gene TRBJ2-3; D unclear. This CDR3 comprises 16 residues. The germline V gene encodes CDR1 SGHRS and CDR2 YFSETQ. The ends were cut back, 0 bases at V and 1 base at J, with 12 bases in the middle. The CDR3 sequence: CASSLGSAGGTDTQYF. The CDR3 region has the DNA TGCGCCAGCAGCTTGGGTTCTGCTGGGGGCACAGATACGCAGTATTTT.

This clonotype has ten or more counts. The CDR3 region has the DNA TGCGCCAGCAGCCAAGATTGGCCTGGGCACTACAATGAGCAGTTCTTC. Translated, it gives CASSQDWPGHYNEQFF. This chain connects TRBV4-1 to TRBJ2-1, with D unresolved. The germline gives CDR1 MGHRA, CDR2 YSYEKL. The CDR3 spans 16 residues. The V gene lost 0 bases and the J gene lost 3 bases, with 12 bases spanning the gap.

This clonotype was seen only a few times. The rearrangement uses TRBV13 and TRBJ1-1, with no clear D. Per the germline V gene, CDR1 is PRHDT and CDR2 is FYEKMQ (reference sequence). Trimming stripped 7 bases from V and 1 base from J, with 10 bases between. The CDR3 runs to 13 residues. The CDR3 DNA reads TGTGCCAGCAAACGGTTGGAGAACACTGAAGCTTTCTTT. It translates to CASKRLENTEAFF.

This clonotype was seen only a few times. The chain employs TRBV20-1 and TRBJ1-2; TRBD1 might be the D (5 bases). Germline V gene sequence: CDR1 DFQATT, CDR2 SNEGSKA (reference sequence). V lost 1 base and J lost 2, with 8 bases in between. The CDR3 is 13 residues long. In nucleotides, the CDR3 is TGCAGTGCTAGAGTGCAGGGAAACTATGGCTACACCTTC. Protein product: CSARVQGNYGYTF.

Details on this clonotype: The junction differs from germline at one of its ends, possibly a read error. This rearrangement joins TRBV7-9 to TRBJ2-1; 11 bases match TRBD1. The CDR3 is 13 amino acids. In germline, CDR1 is SEHNR, CDR2 FQNEAQ (reference sequence). CDR3 sequence reads: CASGGDRGKELFF. CDR3 in DNA: TGTGCCTCGGGCGGGGACAGGGGGAAAGAGCTGTTCTTC.

There are many counts of this clonotype. This chain uses TRBV27 with TRBJ2-1, with a weak D call TRBD2 (7 bases). The CDR3 totals 15 residues. V dropped 7 bases and J dropped 2 bases, with 15 bases sitting between them. The V gene's germline CDR1 is MNHEY and CDR2 SMNVEV (reference sequence). CDR3 region: CASTDRGAAYNEQFF. The DNA for the CDR3 is TGTGCCAGCACCGATCGGGGGGCCGCCTACAATGAGCAGTTCTTC.

There are a few counts of this clonotype. The chain combines TRBV5-6 with TRBJ2-7, with TRBD2 matching over 16 bases. V was pared by 4 bases and J by 6 bases, with 10 bases of the junction left unmatched. The CDR3 is 17 amino acids. Germline V lookup: CDR1 SGHDT, CDR2 YYEEEE. The CDR3 DNA reads as TGTGCCAGCAGCGTAACCATGGGACTAGCGGGGGGGCCCGAGCAGTACGTC. Protein product: CASSVTMGLAGGPEQYV.

This chain uses TRBV6-1 with TRBJ1-6; D uncertain. Germline CDR1 reads MNHNS; CDR2 reads SASEGT. Trimming pared 6 bases from V and 7 bases from J, leaving 13 bases between. There are 14 residues in the CDR3. The CDR3 spells CASSKAPGNSPLHF. The CDR3 DNA is TGTGCCAGCAGCAAAGCCCCGGGGAATTCACCCCTCCACTTT.

This clonotype was seen repeatedly, ten times or more. This chain links TRBV14 with TRBJ2-7; 8 bases are shared with TRBD1. From germline, CDR1 is SGHDN and CDR2 FVKESK. The CDR3 contains 13 residues. The ends lost 4 bases at V and 6 bases at J; junction bases unmatched: 5. CDR3 loop: CASSPGQVGEQYV. CDR3 bases: TGTGCCAGCAGCCCGGGACAGGTCGGCGAGCAGTACGTC.

This chain connects TRBV10-2 to TRBJ1-2; tentative D call: TRBD1 (6 bases). The CDR3 runs 13 residues. V was cut by 6 bases and J by 8 bases, with 16 bases left in between. CDR1 and CDR2 from the germline V gene are WSHSY and SAAADI. CDR3 loop: CASREQGPGGYTF. The CDR3 DNA reads as TGCGCCAGCAGAGAACAGGGACCGGGCGGCTACACCTTC.

This chain uses TRBV6-1 with TRBJ2-3, with 8 bases matching TRBD2. This CDR3 comprises 17 residues. Germline V gene sequence: CDR1 MNHNS, CDR2 SASEGT. V gave up 8 bases and J gave up 5 bases; unmatched junction bases: 18. CDR3 DNA sequence: TGTGCCAGCGGTGTTCCACCTGGGCTAGCGGGCGGAGATACGCAGTATTTT. The encoded protein is CASGVPPGLAGGDTQYF.

The chain carries TRBV7-2 and TRBJ2-5; weak D call: TRBD1 (5 bases). Germline V CDR1 and CDR2: SGHTA, FQGNSA. There are 15 residues in the CDR3. V gave up 4 bases and J gave up 2 bases, with 14 bases separating them. CDR3 sequence (DNA): TGTGCCAGCAGCTCATGGCAGGGAAATCAAGAGACCCAGTACTTC. Its protein is CASSSWQGNQETQYF.

This clonotype was observed many times. V usage is TRBV12-3 or TRBV12-4 and J usage is TRBJ1-1; no clear D. CDR3 length: 14 residues. V was cut by 6 bases and J by 1 base, with 12 bases left in between. CDR3 DNA sequence: TGTGCCAGCAGACCCCCTGCCAGGAACACTGAAGCTTTCTTT. It codes for CASRPPARNTEAFF.

V gene TRBV11-2 combines with J gene TRBJ2-5, with D tentatively TRBD1 (6 bases). V lost 0 bases, J lost 8 bases, and 19 bases lay in between. Germline loops: CDR1 SGHAT, CDR2 FQNNGV. The CDR3 extends over 16 amino acids. CDR3 in DNA: TGTGCCAGCAGCTTAGAATTGGGCAGGGGCGCAGGTACCCAGTACTTC. The encoded protein is CASSLELGRGAGTQYF.

The rearrangement uses TRBV11-2 and TRBJ2-3; D remains ambiguous. Germline loops: CDR1 SGHAT, CDR2 FQNNGV. V gave up 0 bases and J gave up 3 bases, with 16 bases separating them. The CDR3 is made up of 17 amino acids. For the CDR3, the DNA is TGTGCCAGCAGCTTAGATGGGGTTGGTTTTTGGACAGATACGCAGTATTTT. As protein: CASSLDGVGFWTDTQYF.

The V and J genes are TRBV12-3 or TRBV12-4 and TRBJ2-2; 9 bases are a match to TRBD1. V dropped 4 bases and J dropped 2; count of bases not matched to a gene: 8. The length of the CDR3 is 17 residues. The CDR3 coding sequence is TGTGCCAGCAGTTGGACAGGGGCGATAACAAACACCGGGGAGCTGTTTTTT. Translation gives CASSWTGAITNTGELFF.